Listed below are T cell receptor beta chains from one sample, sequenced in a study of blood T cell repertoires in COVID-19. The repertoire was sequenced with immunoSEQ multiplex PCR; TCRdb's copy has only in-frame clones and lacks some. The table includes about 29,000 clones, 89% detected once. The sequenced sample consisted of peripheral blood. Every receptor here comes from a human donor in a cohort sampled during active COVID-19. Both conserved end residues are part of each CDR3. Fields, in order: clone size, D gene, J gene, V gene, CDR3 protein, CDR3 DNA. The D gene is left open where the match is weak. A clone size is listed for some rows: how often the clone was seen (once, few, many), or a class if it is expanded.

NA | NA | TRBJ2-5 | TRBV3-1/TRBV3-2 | CASSQVVTQTQYF | TGTGCCAGCAGCCAAGTAGTCACGCAGACCCAGTACTTC
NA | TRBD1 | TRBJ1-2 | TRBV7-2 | CASSIGTEYGYTF | TGTGCCAGCAGCATCGGGACAGAATATGGCTACACCTTC
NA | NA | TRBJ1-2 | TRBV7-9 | CASSYNTPYGYTF | TGTGCCAGCAGCTACAACACACCCTATGGCTACACCTTC
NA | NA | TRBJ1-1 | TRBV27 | CASSLQAFYTEAFF | TGTGCCAGCAGTTTACAAGCGTTTTATACTGAAGCTTTCTTT
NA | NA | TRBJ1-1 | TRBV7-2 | CASSIKFGTEAFF | TGTGCCAGCAGCATTAAGTTCGGCACTGAAGCTTTCTTT
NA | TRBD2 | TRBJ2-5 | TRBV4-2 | CASSGGGVQETQYF | TGTGCCAGCAGCGGCGGGGGGGTCCAAGAGACCCAGTACTTC
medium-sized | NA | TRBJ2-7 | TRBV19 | CASSIKPGYEQYF | TGTGCCAGTAGTATCAAACCAGGGTACGAGCAGTACTTC
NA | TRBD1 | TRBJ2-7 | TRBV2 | CASSGRQGATEQYF | TGTGCCAGCAGCGGTCGCCAGGGGGCTACAGAGCAGTACTTC
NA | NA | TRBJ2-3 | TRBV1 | CTSSQEGGAGSTDTQYF | TGCACCAGCAGCCAAGAGGGGGGGGCCGGGAGCACAGATACGCAGTATTTT
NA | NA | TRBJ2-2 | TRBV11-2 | CASSPGQHTGELFF | TGTGCCAGCAGCCCCGGACAGCACACCGGGGAGCTGTTTTTT
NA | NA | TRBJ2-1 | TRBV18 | CASSPSGGGQSSYNEQFF | TGTGCCAGCTCACCAAGCGGCGGGGGCCAGAGCTCCTACAATGAGCAGTTCTTC
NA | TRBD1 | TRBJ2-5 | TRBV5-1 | CASSTTGMGETQYF | TGCGCCAGCAGCACGACAGGGATGGGGGAGACCCAGTACTTC
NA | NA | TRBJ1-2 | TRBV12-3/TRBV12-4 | CASIMRYGYTF | TGTGCCAGCATTATGAGGTATGGCTACACCTTC
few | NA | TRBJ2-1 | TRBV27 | CASSLTGLLLFNEQFF | TGTGCCAGCAGTCTCACCGGTCTTCTCCTTTTCAATGAGCAGTTCTTC
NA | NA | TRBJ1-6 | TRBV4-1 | CASSRMRDGNNSPLHF | TGCGCCAGCAGCCGCATGCGGGACGGAAATAATTCACCCCTCCACTTT
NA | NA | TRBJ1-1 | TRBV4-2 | CASSQDNLGLTEAFF | TGTGCCAGCAGCCAAGATAATCTGGGGCTCACTGAAGCTTTCTTT
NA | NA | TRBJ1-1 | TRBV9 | CASSVAPWAGEAFF | TGTGCCAGCAGCGTAGCCCCCTGGGCCGGTGAAGCTTTCTTT
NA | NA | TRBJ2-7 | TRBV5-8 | CASSLQGAYEQYF | TGTGCCAGCAGCTTGCAGGGCGCCTACGAGCAGTACTTC
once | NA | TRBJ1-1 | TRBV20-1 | CSASSRSTEAFF | TGCAGTGCTAGTTCCAGATCCACTGAAGCTTTCTTT
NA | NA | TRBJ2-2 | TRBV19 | CASSRRATRELFF | TGTGCCAGTAGTAGGAGGGCGACCCGGGAGCTGTTTTTT
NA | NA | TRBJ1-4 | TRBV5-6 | CASSSARGGEKLFF | TGTGCCAGCAGCTCTGCCAGGGGTGGGGAAAAACTGTTTTTT
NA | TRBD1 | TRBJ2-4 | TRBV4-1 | CASSPGGENIQYF | TGCGCCAGCAGCCCAGGGGGAGAAAACATTCAGTACTTC
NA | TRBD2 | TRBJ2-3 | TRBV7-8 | CASSPVVSGGRDTQYF | TGTGCCAGCAGCCCGGTAGTCAGCGGGGGGAGAGATACGCAGTATTTT
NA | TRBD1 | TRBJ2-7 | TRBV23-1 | CASSQRDSSYEQYF | TGCGCCAGCAGTCAACGGGACAGCTCCTACGAGCAGTACTTC
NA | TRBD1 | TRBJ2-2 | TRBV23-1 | CASRRDRGWRELFF | TGCGCCAGCCGCCGGGACAGGGGGTGGCGGGAGCTGTTTTTT
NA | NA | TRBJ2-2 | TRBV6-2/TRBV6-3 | CASRPTGGGTGELFF | TGTGCCAGCAGACCTACAGGGGGGGGCACCGGGGAGCTGTTTTTT
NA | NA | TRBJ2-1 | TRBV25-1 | CASSESVRVAEQFF | TGTGCCAGCAGTGAATCAGTCAGGGTGGCTGAGCAGTTCTTC
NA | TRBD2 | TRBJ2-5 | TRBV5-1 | CASSLAGGQETQYF | TGCGCCAGCAGCTTGGCCGGGGGGCAAGAGACCCAGTACTTC
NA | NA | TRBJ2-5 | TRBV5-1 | CASSSEDKAETQYF | TGCGCCAGCAGCTCAGAGGACAAGGCAGAGACCCAGTACTTC
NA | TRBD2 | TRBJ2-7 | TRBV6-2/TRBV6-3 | CASSESGGSSYEQYF | TGTGCCAGCAGTGAGAGCGGGGGGAGCTCCTACGAGCAGTACTTC
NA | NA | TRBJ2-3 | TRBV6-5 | CASNRRDSSTDTQYF | TGTGCCTCCAACCGCCGGGACTCAAGCACAGATACGCAGTATTTT
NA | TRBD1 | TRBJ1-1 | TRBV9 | CASSRQGVGTEAFF | TGTGCCAGCAGCCGACAGGGGGTGGGCACTGAAGCTTTCTTT
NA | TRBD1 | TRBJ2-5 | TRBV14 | CASRPWDRETQYF | TGTGCCAGCAGGCCTTGGGACAGAGAGACCCAGTACTTC
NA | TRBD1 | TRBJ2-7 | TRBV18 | CASSDAGTGVFYEQYF | TGTGCCAGCTCAGACGCTGGGACAGGAGTTTTCTACGAGCAGTACTTC
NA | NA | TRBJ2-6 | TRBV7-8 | CASSSGIQTGISGANVLTF | TGTGCCAGCAGCTCCGGGATACAGACTGGCATCTCTGGGGCCAACGTCCTGACTTTC
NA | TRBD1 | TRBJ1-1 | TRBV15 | CATSRKGTGGPNTEAFF | TGTGCCACCAGCAGGAAAGGGACAGGGGGCCCGAACACTGAAGCTTTCTTT